This TCR beta chain was found in a study of shared clonotypes between healthy human individuals. In germline, CDR1 is SQVTM, CDR2 ANQGSEA. V dropped 5 bases and J dropped 5; count of bases not matched to a gene: 6. The CDR3 sequence is 14 residues long. An assay was performed, and its level was deep. Using approximately 200 ng DNA, about 30,000 T cell genomes, the sorted-subset replicate PCRs were run. Sequencing was performed with immunoSEQ multiplex PCR; in TCRdb, only in-frame clones are kept and a portion is missing. The profile shows roughly 1,800,000 clones, less than 95% of them singletons. Naive CD8 cells lacked CD45RO, underwent positive selection for CCR7 and left out terminally differentiated effector memory CD45RA+ cells.

The chain links TRBV29-1 to TRBJ2-1; TRBD2 agrees at 10 bases. This sequence was found in a man aged 18 to 29 in good health. The specimen sequenced was naive CD8+ T cells sorted from blood. In DNA, the CDR3 is TGCAGCGTTCCTGCTAGCGGGGGACACAATGAGCAGTTCTTC. Translating it yields CSVPASGGHNEQFF.